This T cell receptor (beta chain) was captured in a study of prognosis after radiotherapy for stage I lung cancer. At the level of the study: Seven of the patients had squamous cell carcinoma tumors, while under 15 had adenocarcinoma tumors.

Two sampling time points were used, and around 6 milliliters of peripheral blood were drawn at each. CDR3 of TCR beta was amplified from genomic DNA via a two-round multiplex PCR. Primers specific to each TRBV and TRBJ gene drove first-round PCR. TCRdb reprocessed the multiplex PCR reads with MiXCR, giving one entry per CDR3 protein. The table lists 50,000 or so distinct CDR3 sequences, about 32% of them singletons. There are 14 residues in the CDR3. The germline gives CDR1 SGHNT, CDR2 YENEEA. A note on this clonotype: The junction departs from the called germline gene at one end, perhaps through a read error.

Source: PBMCs, taken before or after stereotactic body radiation therapy (not recorded which). The V call is TRBV11-3, the J call TRBJ2-1, with D perhaps TRBD2 (5 bases). The clonotype comes from a donor over 45 with non-small cell lung cancer. CDR3 residues: CASSKTSAHNEQSF. CDR3 in DNA: TGTGCCAGCAGCAAAACTAGTGCCCACAATGAGCAGTCATTC.